The clone carrying this T cell receptor beta chain was counted a few times. Its antigen is as yet unknown. This entry comes from a study of T cell repertoires in cytomegalovirus infection. The length of the CDR3 is 16 residues. With 3 bases removed from V and 4 bases from J, the gap between germline ends came to 18 bases. Germline V gene data show CDR1 as MDHEN and CDR2 as SYDVKM. Whole-study findings and limits: In two of eight donors, the top clonotype was HLA-C-restricted CMV-specific.

TCRdb redid the calling of the reads with MiXCR, one entry per CDR3 protein. The sample consists of around 740,000 distinct CDR3 sequences, less than 40% of them appearing once. J is TRBJ1-2 and V is TRBV28, with a possible D match to TRBD1 (6 bases). Sequencing was performed on PBMCs. The TCR sequence derives from a human donor in good health (CMV status not recorded). Some clones in this sample may be carry-over from other donors' samples. The CDR3 protein is CASSFPLTGSFYGYTF. DNA of the CDR3: TGTGCCAGCAGTTTCCCGCTGACAGGATCTTTCTATGGCTACACCTTC.